This TCR beta chain was recorded in a study of tissue T cells after allogeneic stem cell transplantation. Findings of the study overall: Motif-based clustering found tissue-specific repertoire signatures shared across patients, though few clones were shared.

Repertoires were generated with immunoSEQ multiplex PCR, while TCRdb's copy carries only in-frame clones and drops some. Among about 22,000 clones listed, approximately 72% were seen once. Comment on this clone: Its antigen is not known. Mouse names are used for the genes. Sequencing ends 1 residue short of the CDR3 end; the germline J gene provides the rest.

From germline, CDR1 is GFQATS and CDR2 STVNSAI. Trimming cost V 1 base and J 6 bases; bases outside gene matches: 2. The CDR3 is 14 residues long. The chain couples TRBV20 to TRBJ1-6; 8 bases are a match to TRBD1. TRBJ1-6 is known as an ORF, though its function is uncertain. Sample: spleen. This clonotype was sampled from a female BALB/c mouse in good health. The MHC haplotype of this mouse line is H2-d. This CDR3 is CGARAGGGNSPLYF. The CDR3 DNA, read in part, is TGTGGTGCTAGGGCAGGGGGCGGTAATTCGCCCCTCTAC.